This T cell receptor (beta chain) was sequenced in a study of cytomegalovirus exposure and HLA in healthy donors (dated by TCRdb to 2015 to 2018). Background on the whole study: According to a later analysis, the approximately 120 validation repertoires were produced on the same platform as the roughly 600 repertoires of the first cohort. Besides the first cohort of around 700 subjects, a separate validation cohort made up of roughly 120 different subjects was used. The study combined high-throughput TCR immunosequencing, statistical association of individual TCRs with disease status, and machine learning to predict cytomegalovirus infection status. The study was designed to test whether signatures of past pathogen exposure could be identified by cataloging public T cell receptors.

Per the germline V gene, SGHRS is the CDR1 and YFSETQ is the CDR2. The CDR3, cysteine through phenylalanine, is 14 amino acids long. The retained sequence is limited to the CDR3, 42 bases, with the frame set at the first base. V is pruned by 3 bases and J by 4 bases, leaving 4 bases of the junction without a gene match. About this clone itself: It lacks a known antigen. No base qualities exist here, and no much larger clone lies one base off it.

General study outcomes and caveats: A later analysis lacked HLA typing for the validation cohort, so it scored co-occurrence in that cohort across all 110 or so repertoires. While some public TCRs were present in many individuals, most TCR sequences turned up only very rarely across donors. In a later analysis, TCRs clustered in the first cohort were found to also tend to co-occur in the approximately 120 validation repertoires, with 94% of cluster scores above 0. A total of 164 TCR beta chains were listed by the study as associated with cytomegalovirus. It was suggested by the authors that the approach could potentially be generalized to other disease states and immunological phenotypes. Three of the identified cytomegalovirus-associated TCR beta chains were confirmed in vitro to be specific for cytomegalovirus antigens. The classifier was reported to diagnose cytomegalovirus status with high specificity and sensitivity in both the original cohort and the validation cohort.

The protocol used for the library was the immunoSEQ multiplex PCR assay. Per the original workflow: A statistical classification framework was developed to diagnose cytomegalovirus status using the catalog of TCR beta chain sequences. TCRdb stores this immuneACCESS table with in-frame sequences only. Part of the clones is absent; in the studies checked, under half of the shortfall reflects unresolved V genes, and no reason is known for the rest. V, J and clone size are taken as reported in that table, and D and trimming were inferred from the DNA itself. In all, the sample holds about 130,000 clones, and approximately 92% of those were seen once. Around 1.3% of the sample lies in the top ten. Donors formed part of the validation cohort, which comprised 120 subjects and was distinct from the first cohort of roughly 600 subjects.

Rearrangement joined TRBV5-1 to TRBJ1-2, with 9 bases in between that match TRBD1. The sample was PBMCs. This sequence was found in a woman younger than 30 in good health and CMV-seronegative. Read as DNA, the sequence is TGCGCCAGCAGCTCCGGGGGACAGGGCTATGGCTACACCTTC. Its coded protein is CASSSGGQGYGYTF.